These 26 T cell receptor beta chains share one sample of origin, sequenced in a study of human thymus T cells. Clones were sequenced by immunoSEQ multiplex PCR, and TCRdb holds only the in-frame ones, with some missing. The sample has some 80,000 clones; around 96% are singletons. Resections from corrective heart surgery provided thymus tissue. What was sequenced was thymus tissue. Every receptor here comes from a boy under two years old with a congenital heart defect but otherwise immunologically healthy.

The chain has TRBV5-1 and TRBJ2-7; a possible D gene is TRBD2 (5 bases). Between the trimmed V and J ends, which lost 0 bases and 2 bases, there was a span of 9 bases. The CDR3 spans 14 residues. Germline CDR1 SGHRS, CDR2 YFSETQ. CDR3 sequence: CASSLEVGAYEQYF. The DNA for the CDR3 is TGCGCCAGCAGCTTGGAGGTGGGAGCCTACGAGCAGTACTTC.

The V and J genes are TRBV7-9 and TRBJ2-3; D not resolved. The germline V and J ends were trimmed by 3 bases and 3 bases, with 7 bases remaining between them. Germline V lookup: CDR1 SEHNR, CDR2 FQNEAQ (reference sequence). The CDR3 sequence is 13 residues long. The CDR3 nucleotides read TGTGCCAGCAGCTTCGGAGATACAGATACGCAGTATTTT. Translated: CASSFGDTDTQYF.

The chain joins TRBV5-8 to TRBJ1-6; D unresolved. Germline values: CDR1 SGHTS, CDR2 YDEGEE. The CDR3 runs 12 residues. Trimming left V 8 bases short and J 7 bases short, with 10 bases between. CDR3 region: CASPLENSPLHF. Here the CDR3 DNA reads TGTGCCAGTCCACTGGAAAATTCACCCCTCCACTTT.

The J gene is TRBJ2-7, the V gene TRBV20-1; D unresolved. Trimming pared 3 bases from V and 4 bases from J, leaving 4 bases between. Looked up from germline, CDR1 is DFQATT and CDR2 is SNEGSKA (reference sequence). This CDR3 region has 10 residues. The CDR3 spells CSASGYEQYF. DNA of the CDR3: TGCAGTGCTAGCGGGTACGAGCAGTACTTC.

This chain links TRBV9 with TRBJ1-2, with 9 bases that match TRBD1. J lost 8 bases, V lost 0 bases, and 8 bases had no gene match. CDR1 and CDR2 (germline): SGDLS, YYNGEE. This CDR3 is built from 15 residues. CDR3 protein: CASSVEEGTGPGYTF. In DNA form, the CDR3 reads TGTGCCAGCAGCGTAGAGGAGGGGACAGGGCCCGGCTACACCTTC.

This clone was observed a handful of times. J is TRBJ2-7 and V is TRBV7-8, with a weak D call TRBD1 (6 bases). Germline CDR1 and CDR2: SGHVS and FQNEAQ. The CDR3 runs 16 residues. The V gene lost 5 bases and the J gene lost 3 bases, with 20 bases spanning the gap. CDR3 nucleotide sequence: TGTGCCAGCAGCATACGTGGACAGAGCCGGTACTACGAGCAGTACTTC. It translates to CASSIRGQSRYYEQYF.

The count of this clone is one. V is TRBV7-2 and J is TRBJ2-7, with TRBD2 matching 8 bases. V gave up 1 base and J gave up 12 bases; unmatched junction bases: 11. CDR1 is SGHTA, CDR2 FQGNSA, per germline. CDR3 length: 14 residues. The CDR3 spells CASSLERGMAAGYF. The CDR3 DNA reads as TGTGCCAGCAGCTTAGAGCGGGGGATGGCCGCGGGGTACTTC.

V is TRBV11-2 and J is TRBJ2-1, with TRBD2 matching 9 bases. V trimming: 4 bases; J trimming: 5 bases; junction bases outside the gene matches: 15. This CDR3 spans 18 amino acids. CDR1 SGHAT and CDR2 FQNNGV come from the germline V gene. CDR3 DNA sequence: TGTGCCAGCAGCTCCCATTCTAGCGGGGACACTCCTAACAATGAGCAGTTCTTC. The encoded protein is CASSSHSSGDTPNNEQFF. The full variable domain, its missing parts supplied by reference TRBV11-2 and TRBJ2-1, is EAGVAQSPRYKIIEKRQSVAFWCNPISGHATLYWYQQILGQGPKLLIQFQNNGVVDDSQLPKDRFSAERLKGVDSTLKIQPAKLEDSAVYLCASSSHSSGDTPNNEQFFGPGTRLTVL.

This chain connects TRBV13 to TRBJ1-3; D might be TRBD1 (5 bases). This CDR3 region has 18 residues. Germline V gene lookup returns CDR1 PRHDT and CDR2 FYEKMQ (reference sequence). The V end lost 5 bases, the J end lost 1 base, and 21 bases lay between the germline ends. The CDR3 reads CASSPDGTLTKSGNTIYF. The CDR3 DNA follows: TGTGCCAGCAGCCCTGACGGGACGCTCACTAAATCTGGAAACACCATATATTTT.

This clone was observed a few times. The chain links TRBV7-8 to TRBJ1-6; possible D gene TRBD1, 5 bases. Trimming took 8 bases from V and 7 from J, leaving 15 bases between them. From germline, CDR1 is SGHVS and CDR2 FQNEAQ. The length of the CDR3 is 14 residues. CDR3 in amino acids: CASGGELRNSPLHF. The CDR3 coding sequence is TGTGCCAGCGGGGGAGAGCTTAGGAATTCACCCCTCCACTTT.

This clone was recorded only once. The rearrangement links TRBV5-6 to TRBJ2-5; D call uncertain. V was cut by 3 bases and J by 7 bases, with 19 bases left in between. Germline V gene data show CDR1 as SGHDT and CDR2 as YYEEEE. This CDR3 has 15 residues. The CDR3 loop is CASSYRARSDWTQYF. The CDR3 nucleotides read TGTGCCAGCAGCTACCGGGCCCGGAGTGATTGGACCCAGTACTTC.

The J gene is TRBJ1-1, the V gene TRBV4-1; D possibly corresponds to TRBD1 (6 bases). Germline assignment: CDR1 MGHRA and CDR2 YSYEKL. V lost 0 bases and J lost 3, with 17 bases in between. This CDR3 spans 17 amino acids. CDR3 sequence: CASSQDSLGGLHTEAFF. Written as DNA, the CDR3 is TGCGCCAGCAGCCAAGATTCATTAGGGGGGTTGCACACTGAAGCTTTCTTT.

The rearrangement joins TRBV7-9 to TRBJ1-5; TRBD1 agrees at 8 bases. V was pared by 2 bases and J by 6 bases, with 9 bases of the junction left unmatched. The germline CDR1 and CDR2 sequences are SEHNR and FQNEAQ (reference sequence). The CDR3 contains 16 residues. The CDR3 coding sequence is TGTGCCAGCAGCTTATTTTCACAGGGGGTAGGTCAGCCCCAGCATTTT. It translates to CASSLFSQGVGQPQHF.

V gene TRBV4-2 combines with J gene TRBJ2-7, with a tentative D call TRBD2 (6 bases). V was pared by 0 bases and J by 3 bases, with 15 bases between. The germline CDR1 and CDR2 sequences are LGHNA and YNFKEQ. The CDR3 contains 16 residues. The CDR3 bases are TGTGCCAGCAGCCAAGACGGAGGGGCAGGAAGCTACGAGCAGTACTTC. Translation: CASSQDGGAGSYEQYF.

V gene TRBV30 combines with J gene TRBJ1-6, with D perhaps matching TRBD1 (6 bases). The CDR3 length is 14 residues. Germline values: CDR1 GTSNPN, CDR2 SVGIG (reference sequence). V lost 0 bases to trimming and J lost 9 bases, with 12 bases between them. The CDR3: CAWSVPGAGSPLHF. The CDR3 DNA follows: TGTGCCTGGAGTGTACCGGGGGCCGGTTCACCCCTCCACTTT.

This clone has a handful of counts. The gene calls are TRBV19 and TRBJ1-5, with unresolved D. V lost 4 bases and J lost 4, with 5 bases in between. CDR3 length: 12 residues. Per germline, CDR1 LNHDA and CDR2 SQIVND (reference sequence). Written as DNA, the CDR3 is TGTGCCAGTAGTACCCGGAATCAGCCCCAGCATTTT. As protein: CASSTRNQPQHF.

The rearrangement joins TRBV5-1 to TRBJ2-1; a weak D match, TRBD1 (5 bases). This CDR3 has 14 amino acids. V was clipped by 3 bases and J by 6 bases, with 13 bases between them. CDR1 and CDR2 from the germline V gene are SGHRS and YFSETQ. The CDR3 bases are TGCGCCAGCAGCTCCAGGGTTAGGGGCAATGAGCAGTTCTTC. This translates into CASSSRVRGNEQFF.

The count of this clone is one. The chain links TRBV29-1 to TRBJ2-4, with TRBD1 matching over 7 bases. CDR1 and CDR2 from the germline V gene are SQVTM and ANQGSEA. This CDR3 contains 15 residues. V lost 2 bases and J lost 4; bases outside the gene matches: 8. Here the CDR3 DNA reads TGCAGCGTTGAACCTCGGACAGGAAAGAAAAACATTCAGTACTTC. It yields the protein CSVEPRTGKKNIQYF.

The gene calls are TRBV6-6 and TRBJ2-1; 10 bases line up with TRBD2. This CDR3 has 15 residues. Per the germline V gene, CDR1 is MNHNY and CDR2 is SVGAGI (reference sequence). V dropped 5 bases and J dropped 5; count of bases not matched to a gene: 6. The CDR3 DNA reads TGTGCCAGCAGTAAGCGACTAGCGGGTAACAATGAGCAGTTCTTC. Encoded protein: CASSKRLAGNNEQFF.

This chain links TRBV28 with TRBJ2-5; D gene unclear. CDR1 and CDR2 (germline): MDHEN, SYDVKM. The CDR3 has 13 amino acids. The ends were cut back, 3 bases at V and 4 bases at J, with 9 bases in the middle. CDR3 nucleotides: TGTGCCAGCAGTTTGACCGGGTCAGAGACCCAGTACTTC. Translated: CASSLTGSETQYF. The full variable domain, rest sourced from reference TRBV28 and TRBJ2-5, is DVKVTQSSRYLVKRTGEKVFLECVQDMDHENMFWYRQDPGLGLRLIYFSYDVKMKEKGDIPEGYSVSREKKERFSLILESASTNQTSMYLCASSLTGSETQYFGPGTRLLVL.

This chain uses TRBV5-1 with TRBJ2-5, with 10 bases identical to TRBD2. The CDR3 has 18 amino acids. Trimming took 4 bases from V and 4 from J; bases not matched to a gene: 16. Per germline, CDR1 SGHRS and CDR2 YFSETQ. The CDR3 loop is CASSPDMGLKREGETQYF. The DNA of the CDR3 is TGCGCCAGCAGCCCGGACATGGGTTTGAAGCGGGAGGGAGAGACCCAGTACTTC.

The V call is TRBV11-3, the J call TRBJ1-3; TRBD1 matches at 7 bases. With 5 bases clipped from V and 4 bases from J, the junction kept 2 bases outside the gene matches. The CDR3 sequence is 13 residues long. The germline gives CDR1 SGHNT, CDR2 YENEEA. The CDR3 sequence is CASSRQGGNTIYF. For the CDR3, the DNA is TGTGCCAGCAGCCGACAGGGAGGAAACACCATATATTTT.

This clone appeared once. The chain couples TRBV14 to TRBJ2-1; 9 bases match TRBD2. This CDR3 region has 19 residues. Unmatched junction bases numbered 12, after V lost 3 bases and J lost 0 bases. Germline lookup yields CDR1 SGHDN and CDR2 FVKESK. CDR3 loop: CASSQERSSSGDSYNEQFF. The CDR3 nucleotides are TGTGCCAGCAGCCAGGAACGCTCTTCTAGCGGGGACTCCTACAATGAGCAGTTCTTC.

CDR3 nucleotides: TGTGCCAGCAGCTTAGGTCGTTGGCAGGGATTCTATGGCTACACCTTC. Its translation: CASSLGRWQGFYGYTF. The chain uses TRBV7-9 and TRBJ1-2; weak D call: TRBD1 (5 bases). CDR1 is SEHNR and CDR2 is FQNEAQ in the germline V gene (reference sequence). The CDR3 runs 16 residues. The V end was cut by 1 base, the J end by 4 bases, with 16 bases between.

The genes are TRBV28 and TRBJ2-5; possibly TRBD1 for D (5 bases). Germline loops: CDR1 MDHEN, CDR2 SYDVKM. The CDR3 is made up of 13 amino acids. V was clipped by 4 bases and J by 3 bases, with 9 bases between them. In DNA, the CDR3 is TGTGCCAGCAGTTCAGGACAAGAAGAGACCCAGTACTTC. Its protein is CASSSGQEETQYF. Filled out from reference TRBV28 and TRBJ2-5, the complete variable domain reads DVKVTQSSRYLVKRTGEKVFLECVQDMDHENMFWYRQDPGLGLRLIYFSYDVKMKEKGDIPEGYSVSREKKERFSLILESASTNQTSMYLCASSSGQEETQYFGPGTRLLVL.

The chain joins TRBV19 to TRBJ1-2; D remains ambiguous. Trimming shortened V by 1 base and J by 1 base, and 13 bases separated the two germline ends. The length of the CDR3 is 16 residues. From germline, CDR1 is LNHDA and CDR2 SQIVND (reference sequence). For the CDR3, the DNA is TGTGCCAGTAGTATAGTCCGCAGTATGGGTAACTATGGCTACACCTTC. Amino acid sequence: CASSIVRSMGNYGYTF.